This T cell receptor beta chain was sequenced in a study of blood T cell repertoires in COVID-19. Whole-study context: From the United States, Italy and Spain came samples of acute and convalescent COVID-19.

The germline V gene encodes CDR1 SGHAT and CDR2 FQNNGV. J was trimmed by 7 bases and V by 5 bases; bases with no gene match: 15. CDR3 size: 17 residues. The authors' processing: Researchers report that nucleated cell counts were estimated from reference gene primer amplification. Profiling relied on immunoSEQ multiplex PCR, and the TCRdb table lists in-frame clones only, not all of them. V, J and clone size derive from that table, while D and trimming were established from the DNA sequence. The profile shows 60,000 or so clones, 70% to 90% of them singletons. The sample taken for sequencing was peripheral blood. The TCR comes from a man in his fifties or sixties with active or convalescent COVID-19. This chain links TRBV11-2 with TRBJ2-1; 9 bases line up with TRBD1. The CDR3 sequence is CASSHFPGQGELNEQFF. CDR3 in DNA: TGTGCCAGCAGCCATTTCCCGGGACAGGGTGAATTGAATGAGCAGTTCTTC.